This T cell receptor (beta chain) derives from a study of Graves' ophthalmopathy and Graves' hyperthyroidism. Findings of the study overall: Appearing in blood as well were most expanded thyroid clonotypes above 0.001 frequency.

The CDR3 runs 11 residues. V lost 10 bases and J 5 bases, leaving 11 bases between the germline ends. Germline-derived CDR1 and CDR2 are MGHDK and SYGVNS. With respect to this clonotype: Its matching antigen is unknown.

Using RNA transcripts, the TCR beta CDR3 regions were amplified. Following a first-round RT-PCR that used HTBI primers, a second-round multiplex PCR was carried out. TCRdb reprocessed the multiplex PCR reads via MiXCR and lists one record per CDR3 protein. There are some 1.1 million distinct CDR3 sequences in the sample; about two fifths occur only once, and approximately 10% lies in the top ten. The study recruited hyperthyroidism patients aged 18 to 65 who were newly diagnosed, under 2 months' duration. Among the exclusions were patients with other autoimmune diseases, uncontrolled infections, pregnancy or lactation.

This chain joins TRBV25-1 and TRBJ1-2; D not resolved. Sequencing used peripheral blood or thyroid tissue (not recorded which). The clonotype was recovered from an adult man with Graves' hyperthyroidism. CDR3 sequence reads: CATNGLYGYTF. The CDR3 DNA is TGTGCCACCAACGGACTTTATGGCTACACCTTC.